This T cell receptor beta chain was obtained from a study of T cell responses to AZD1222 COVID-19 vaccine. Looking at the study overall: Pooling covered second doses at about 4 or about 12 weeks. Findings and limits, study-wide: It was only after the peak T cell response that any repertoires were sampled. Spike-specific TCRs gained breadth and depth after people received two AZD1222 doses.

Germline V gene lookup returns CDR1 MGHRA and CDR2 YSYEKL. V gave up 4 bases and J gave up 4 bases; unmatched junction bases: 12. The CDR3 runs to 17 residues. Assay: immunoSEQ multiplex PCR; the TCRdb copy retains only in-frame clones and omits some. The sample lists roughly 78,000 clones, roughly 82% occurring once. On this clone itself: Its antigen remains unknown.

Sequenced material: peripheral blood, taken on day 0 of AZD1222 vaccination. The TCR originated in an adult in good health. The chain couples TRBV4-1 to TRBJ1-5; 8 bases fit TRBD1. Written as DNA, the CDR3 is TGCGCCAGCAGCCCCTCGGCAGGGACAGGCCTAAATCAGCCCCAGCATTTT. Translated: CASSPSAGTGLNQPQHF.